The rows below give T cell receptor beta chains drawn from one sample of a study of PD-1 blockade in classical Hodgkin lymphoma. Libraries were prepared by immunoSEQ multiplex PCR; TCRdb keeps only in-frame clonotypes and omits some of them. In the table there are around 19,000 clones, 65% to 80% of which are singletons. The sample was peripheral blood mononuclear cells (PBMCs), taken before the second cycle of nivolumab. These receptors all come from a human donor with classical Hodgkin lymphoma. Both conserved end residues are part of each CDR3. The D gene is left open where the match is weak. Size tells how often a clone was seen (once, few, many) or the class of an expanded clone, and some rows leave it out.

d_gene	len	v_gene	abundance	j_gene	CDR3aa	CDR3nt
TRBD2	15	TRBV10-3	.	TRBJ2-3	CATVKAGAGTDTQYF	TGTGCCACCGTGAAAGCGGGAGCGGGCACAGATACGCAGTATTTT
.	13	TRBV7-8	.	TRBJ2-5	CASRTPGRETQYF	TGTGCCAGCAGGACCCCCGGACGGGAGACCCAGTACTTC
TRBD1	15	TRBV5-1	once	TRBJ2-2	CASSLTGARAGELFF	TGCGCCAGCAGCTTGACAGGGGCTCGTGCCGGGGAGCTGTTTTTT
TRBD2	15	TRBV5-1	.	TRBJ2-7	CASSLEVAGPYEQYF	TGCGCCAGCAGCTTGGAAGTAGCGGGCCCTTACGAGCAGTACTTC
.	13	TRBV5-6	.	TRBJ1-2	CASSLGTAYGYTF	TGTGCCAGCAGCTTGGGAACGGCCTATGGCTACACCTTC
.	14	TRBV6-1	few	TRBJ2-7	CASYGAGGSYEQYF	TGTGCCAGCTATGGGGCGGGTGGATCCTACGAGCAGTACTTC
.	16	TRBV25-1	.	TRBJ2-2	CASSESTSWGQGELFF	TGTGCCAGCAGTGAAAGTACCTCTTGGGGGCAGGGGGAGCTGTTTTTT
TRBD1	13	TRBV27	.	TRBJ2-5	CASSLDRGETQYF	TGTGCCAGCAGTTTAGACAGGGGAGAGACCCAGTACTTC
.	15	TRBV5-1	.	TRBJ1-3	CASSLDSLSGNTIYF	TGCGCCAGCAGCTTGGATTCGCTCTCTGGAAACACCATATATTTT
TRBD2	13	TRBV19	.	TRBJ2-3	CASSLYSGNTQYF	TGTGCCAGTAGTCTCTATAGCGGGAATACGCAGTATTTT
.	13	TRBV2	few	TRBJ1-1	CASSEGRGTEAFF	TGTGCCAGCAGTGAAGGGAGGGGCACTGAAGCTTTCTTT